The 21 T cell receptor beta chains below all came from one sample that was sequenced in a study of T cell repertoires in cytomegalovirus infection. TCRdb reprocessed the reads via MiXCR and lists one record per CDR3 protein. The sample contains roughly 77,000 distinct CDR3 sequences, 4% of which appear only once. Sequencing was done on a sample of PBMCs. These receptors came from a human donor in good health (CMV status not recorded). Some clones in this sample may be carry-over from other donors' samples.

This clonotype was recorded at least ten times. The chain employs TRBV6-2 or TRBV6-3 and TRBJ2-3, with D unclear. The germline V and J ends were trimmed by 5 bases and 3 bases, with 6 bases remaining between them. Germline CDR1 and CDR2: MNHEY and SVGEGT. The CDR3 sequence is 12 residues long. CDR3 in DNA: TGTGCCAGCAGTCACGGGACAGATACGCAGTATTTT. It is translated as CASSHGTDTQYF.

This clonotype was seen repeatedly, ten times or more. V usage is TRBV7-2 and J usage is TRBJ2-3; D uncertain. Germline CDR1 SGHTA, CDR2 FQGNSA. CDR3 length: 13 residues. V shed 5 bases and J shed 2 bases, with 8 bases lying between them. The CDR3 region is CASSRTNTDTQYF. The CDR3 bases are TGTGCCAGCAGCAGAACGAACACAGATACGCAGTATTTT. Variable domain in full (rest from reference TRBV7-2 and TRBJ2-3): GAGVSQSPSNKVTEKGKDVELRCDPISGHTALYWYRQSLGQGLEFLIYFQGNSAPDKSGLPSDRFSAERTGGSVSTLTIQRTQQEDSAVYLCASSRTNTDTQYFGPGTRLTVL.

The sample holds many counts of this clonotype. The chain couples TRBV19 to TRBJ1-6, with 9 bases matching TRBD1. This CDR3 is 13 amino acids long. Germline lookup yields CDR1 LNHDA and CDR2 SQIVND (reference sequence). Trimming at V came to 10 bases and at J to 8 bases, leaving 6 bases not matched to a gene. CDR3 sequence reads: CATSQGAYSPLHF. In nucleotides, the CDR3 is TGTGCCACCTCACAGGGGGCTTATTCACCCCTCCACTTT.

This clonotype was detected ten times or more. V is TRBV4-3 and J is TRBJ2-2; no firm D call. This CDR3 is 15 amino acids long. In germline, CDR1 is LGHNA, CDR2 YSLEER. V was clipped by 1 base and J by 0 bases, with 6 bases between them. The CDR3 loop is CASSQGDTNTGELFF. CDR3 bases: TGCGCCAGCAGCCAAGGAGACACGAACACCGGGGAGCTGTTTTTT.

In this sample, this clonotype turned up many times. This chain joins TRBV7-8 and TRBJ2-1, with TRBD2 matching over 15 bases. V shed 5 bases, J shed 8 bases, and the junction held 4 bases outside the gene matches. CDR1 and CDR2 (germline): SGHVS, FQNEAQ. This CDR3 is 15 amino acids long. CDR3 region: CASSPGLAGGHEQFF. DNA of the CDR3: TGTGCCAGCAGCCCGGGACTAGCGGGAGGTCATGAGCAGTTCTTC.

This clonotype was counted many times. The chain employs TRBV7-9 and TRBJ2-1; TRBD2 agrees at 11 bases. The CDR3 totals 14 residues. V was clipped by 4 bases and J by 10 bases; unmatched bases: 6. From germline, CDR1 is SEHNR and CDR2 FQNEAQ (reference sequence). The CDR3 DNA reads TGTGCCAGCAGCTCCCTAGTAGCGGGAGGGGAGCAGTTCTTC. Protein product: CASSSLVAGGEQFF.

This clonotype showed up many times. This rearrangement joins TRBV7-3 to TRBJ2-3, with 8 bases identical to TRBD2. The CDR3 sequence is 15 residues long. The ends lost 6 bases at V and 0 bases at J; junction bases unmatched: 5. Germline V gives CDR1 SGHTA, CDR2 FQGTGA. The CDR3 loop is CASSQRGPSTDTQYF. CDR3 DNA sequence: TGTGCCAGCAGTCAGCGGGGGCCTAGCACAGATACGCAGTATTTT. Based on the CDR3 plus reference TRBV7-3 and TRBJ2-3, the full variable domain is GAGVSQTPSNKVTEKGKYVELRCDPISGHTALYWYRQSLGQGPEFLIYFQGTGAADDSGLPNDRFFAVRPEGSVSTLKIQRTERGDSAVYLCASSQRGPSTDTQYFGPGTRLTVL.

This clonotype was seen repeatedly, ten times or more. The genes are TRBV7-2 and TRBJ2-7; D not resolved. Germline CDR1 SGHTA, CDR2 FQGNSA. This CDR3 contains 14 residues. The ends were cut back, 4 bases at V and 1 base at J, with 11 bases in the middle. This CDR3 reads CASSYGWQSYEQYF. The CDR3 DNA reads as TGTGCCAGCAGCTACGGTTGGCAATCCTACGAGCAGTACTTC. Together with reference TRBV7-2 and TRBJ2-7, the CDR3 gives the full variable domain: GAGVSQSPSNKVTEKGKDVELRCDPISGHTALYWYRQSLGQGLEFLIYFQGNSAPDKSGLPSDRFSAERTGGSVSTLTIQRTQQEDSAVYLCASSYGWQSYEQYFGPGTRLTVT.

V and J are TRBV6-1 and TRBJ2-7; D is ambiguous. CDR1 is MNHNS, CDR2 SASEGT, per germline. Trimming took 8 bases from V and 4 from J, leaving 12 bases between them. The CDR3 is 12 residues long. The CDR3 DNA reads TGTGCCAGCCGCACGAGTAATTACGAGCAGTACTTC. Its translation: CASRTSNYEQYF.

This clonotype occurred many times. This rearrangement joins TRBV6-2 or TRBV6-3 to TRBJ2-2; D is ambiguous. The CDR3 has 12 amino acids. Trimming took off 6 bases at V and 5 bases at J, with 7 bases between the two ends. From germline, CDR1 is MNHEY and CDR2 SVGEGT. CDR3 in DNA: TGTGCCAGCAGCTTTTCGACCGGGGAGCTGTTTTTT. Translation: CASSFSTGELFF.

This clonotype was seen many times. This rearrangement joins TRBV20-1 to TRBJ1-5, with TRBD1 matching over 7 bases. V dropped 6 bases and J dropped 5; count of bases not matched to a gene: 10. CDR1 is DFQATT, CDR2 SNEGSKA, per germline (reference sequence). There are 14 residues in the CDR3. CDR3 coding DNA: TGCAGTGCCCACCGTGGGGACAGACATCAGCCCCAGCATTTT. Amino acids: CSAHRGDRHQPQHF.

This clonotype was seen at least ten times. The gene calls are TRBV6-6 and TRBJ2-2; D is uncertain. In germline, CDR1 is MNHNY, CDR2 SVGAGI (reference sequence). V shed 4 bases and J shed 4 bases, with 7 bases lying between them. The CDR3 consists of 13 residues. In DNA form, the CDR3 reads TGTGCCAGCAGTTTACCTTCCACCGGGGAGCTGTTTTTT. Amino acids: CASSLPSTGELFF.

This clonotype was found many times. V and J are TRBV20-1 and TRBJ1-1; the match to TRBD1 covers 12 bases. Per the germline V gene, CDR1 is DFQATT and CDR2 is SNEGSKA (reference sequence). Unmatched junction bases numbered 6, after V lost 6 bases and J lost 4 bases. The CDR3 is made up of 14 amino acids. The CDR3 DNA reads TGCAGTGCCCGGGACAGGGGGCGGATCACTGAAGCTTTCTTT. As protein: CSARDRGRITEAFF.

This clonotype was counted many times. The genes are TRBV19 and TRBJ2-1; the D gene is possibly TRBD2 (5 bases). The germline V gene has CDR1 LNHDA and CDR2 SQIVND (reference sequence). V shed 10 bases and J shed 2 bases, with 12 bases lying between them. This CDR3 has 13 residues. CDR3 residues: CATVERTYNEQFF. CDR3 coding DNA: TGTGCCACCGTCGAGCGGACCTACAATGAGCAGTTCTTC. Using reference TRBV19 and TRBJ2-1 for the parts outside the CDR3, the full variable domain is DGGITQSPKYLFRKEGQNVTLSCEQNLNHDAMYWYRQDPGQGLRLIYYSQIVNDFQKGDIAEGYSVSREKKESFPLTVTSAQKNPTAFYLCATVERTYNEQFFGPGTRLTVL.

This clonotype was observed at least ten times. The chain uses TRBV7-2 and TRBJ1-4; perhaps TRBD1 as D (5 bases). Germline CDR1 is SGHTA and CDR2 is FQGNSA. The CDR3 extends over 11 amino acids. Trimming took 1 base from V and 11 from J, leaving 5 bases between them. The CDR3 sequence: CASSLGGKLFF. The CDR3 DNA follows: TGTGCCAGCAGCTTAGGGGGGAAACTGTTTTTT.

This clonotype was counted at least ten times. The chain carries TRBV7-8 and TRBJ2-2; D is possibly TRBD1 (6 bases). The germline gives CDR1 SGHVS, CDR2 FQNEAQ. CDR3 length equals 16 residues. V was clipped by 5 bases and J by 6 bases, with 19 bases between them. In DNA, the CDR3 is TGTGCCAGCAGCCCCCATCCTGGGGGCGTCGCCGGGGAGCTGTTTTTT. Translating gives CASSPHPGGVAGELFF.

At least ten counts were recorded for this clonotype. The chain employs TRBV7-2 and TRBJ2-7; the match to TRBD1 covers 10 bases. This CDR3 is built from 16 residues. Germline V CDR1 and CDR2: SGHTA, FQGNSA. V shed 4 bases, J shed 2 bases, and the junction held 8 bases outside the gene matches. CDR3 coding DNA: TGTGCCAGCAGCTCAGGAGGGACAGGGGATACCTACGAGCAGTACTTC. Translated, it gives CASSSGGTGDTYEQYF.

This clonotype was seen repeatedly, ten times or more. The chain employs TRBV7-2 and TRBJ1-2; D gene uncertain. Trimming removed 8 bases at V and 0 bases at J, with 7 bases between. Per germline, CDR1 SGHTA and CDR2 FQGNSA. The CDR3 has 12 amino acids. The CDR3 bases are TGTGCCAGCGCACAGTCTAACTATGGCTACACCTTC. Residues: CASAQSNYGYTF.

This clonotype was detected many times. V and J are TRBV20-1 and TRBJ1-1; 8 bases line up with TRBD1. V lost 0 bases and J lost 3; bases outside the gene matches: 9. CDR3 length: 16 amino acids. Looked up from germline, CDR1 is DFQATT and CDR2 is SNEGSKA (reference sequence). The CDR3 is CSARDSGQGYDTEAFF. CDR3 nucleotides: TGCAGTGCTAGAGACTCCGGACAGGGATATGACACTGAAGCTTTCTTT.

This clonotype was seen repeatedly, ten times or more. J is TRBJ2-3 and V is TRBV7-2; 9 bases agree with TRBD2. The ends lost 5 bases at V and 5 bases at J; junction bases unmatched: 17. Germline values: CDR1 SGHTA, CDR2 FQGNSA. This CDR3 contains 18 residues. CDR3 sequence: CASSPLGRAGGPIDTQYF. In DNA form, the CDR3 reads TGTGCCAGCAGCCCACTTGGACGGGCGGGAGGGCCGATAGATACGCAGTATTTT.

This clonotype was observed at least ten times. J is TRBJ2-7 and V is TRBV28; 7 nucleotides line up with TRBD1. The CDR3 totals 14 residues. Germline CDR1 MDHEN, CDR2 SYDVKM. V lost 4 bases and J lost 3; bases outside the gene matches: 6. The CDR3 protein is CASSYRGPLYEQYF. CDR3 nucleotide sequence: TGTGCCAGCAGTTACAGGGGACCGCTCTACGAGCAGTACTTC.